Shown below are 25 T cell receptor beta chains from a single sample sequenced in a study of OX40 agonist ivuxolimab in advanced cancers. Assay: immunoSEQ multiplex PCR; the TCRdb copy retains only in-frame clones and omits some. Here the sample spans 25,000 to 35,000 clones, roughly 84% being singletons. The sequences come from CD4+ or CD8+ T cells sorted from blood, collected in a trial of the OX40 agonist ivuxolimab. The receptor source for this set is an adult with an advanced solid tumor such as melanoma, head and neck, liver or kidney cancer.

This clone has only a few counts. CDR3: CASSPELAGLEQFF. CDR3 bases: TGTGCCAGCTCACCGGAGCTAGCGGGTTTGGAGCAGTTCTTC. The gene calls are TRBV18 and TRBJ2-1, with 8 bases matching TRBD2. Germline V gene data show CDR1 as KGHSH and CDR2 as LQKENI. CDR3 length equals 14 residues. The junction had 8 bases not matched to a gene; V was cut back by 3 bases and J by 10 bases.

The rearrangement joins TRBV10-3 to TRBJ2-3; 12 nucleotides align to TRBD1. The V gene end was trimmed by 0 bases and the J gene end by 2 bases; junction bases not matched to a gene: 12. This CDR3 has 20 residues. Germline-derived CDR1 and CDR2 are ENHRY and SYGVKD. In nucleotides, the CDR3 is TGTGCCATCAGTGAGTCCGGGACAGGGGGCACTGGGCAAGACACAGATACGCAGTATTTT. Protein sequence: CAISESGTGGTGQDTDTQYF.

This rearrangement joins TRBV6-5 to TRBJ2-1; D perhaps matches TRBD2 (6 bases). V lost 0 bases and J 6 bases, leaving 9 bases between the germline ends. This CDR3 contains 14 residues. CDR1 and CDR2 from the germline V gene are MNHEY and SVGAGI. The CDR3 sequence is CASSYSKRANEQFF. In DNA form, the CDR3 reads TGTGCCAGCAGTTACTCGAAGCGGGCCAATGAGCAGTTCTTC.

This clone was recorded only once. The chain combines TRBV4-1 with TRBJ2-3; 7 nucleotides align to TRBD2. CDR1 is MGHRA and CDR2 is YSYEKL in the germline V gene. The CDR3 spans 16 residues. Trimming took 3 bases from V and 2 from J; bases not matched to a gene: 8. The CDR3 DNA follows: TGCGCCAGCAGCCATGCCCGGGAGGACCCCACAGATACGCAGTATTTT. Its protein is CASSHAREDPTDTQYF.

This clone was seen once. The CDR3 is CASSLANRVKETQYF. In DNA, the CDR3 is TGTGCCAGCAGCTTAGCGAACAGGGTGAAAGAGACCCAGTACTTC. V gene TRBV7-9 combines with J gene TRBJ2-5; D perhaps matches TRBD1 (6 bases). CDR1 and CDR2 from the germline V gene are SEHNR and FQNEAQ (reference sequence). The CDR3 is 15 residues long. With 0 bases removed from V and 3 bases from J, the gap between germline ends came to 11 bases.

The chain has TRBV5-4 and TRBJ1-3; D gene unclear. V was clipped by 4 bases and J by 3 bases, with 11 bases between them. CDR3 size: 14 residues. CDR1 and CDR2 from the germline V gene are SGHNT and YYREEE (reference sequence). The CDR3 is CASSPSLYGNTIYF. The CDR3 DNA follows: TGTGCCAGCAGCCCGAGCCTCTATGGAAACACCATATATTTT.

CDR3 amino acids: CASSLDGNGYTF. As DNA, the CDR3 is TGTGCCAGCAGCCTCGACGGAAATGGCTACACCTTC. The chain links TRBV13 to TRBJ1-2; D unclear. This CDR3 is 12 amino acids long. The ends were cut back, 5 bases at V and 6 bases at J, with 10 bases in the middle. The germline V gene has CDR1 PRHDT and CDR2 FYEKMQ (reference sequence).

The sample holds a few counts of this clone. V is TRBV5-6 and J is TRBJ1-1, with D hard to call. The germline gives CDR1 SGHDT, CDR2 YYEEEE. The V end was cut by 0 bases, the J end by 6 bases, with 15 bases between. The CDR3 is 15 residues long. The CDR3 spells CASSLEASNIAEAFF. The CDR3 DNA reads TGTGCCAGCAGCTTGGAGGCCTCCAACATCGCTGAAGCTTTCTTT.

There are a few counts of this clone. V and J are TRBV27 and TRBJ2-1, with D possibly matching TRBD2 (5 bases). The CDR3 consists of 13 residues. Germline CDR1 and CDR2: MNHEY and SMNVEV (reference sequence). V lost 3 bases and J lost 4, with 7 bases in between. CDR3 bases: TGTGCCAGCAGTTTCGGGGTATACAATGAGCAGTTCTTC. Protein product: CASSFGVYNEQFF.

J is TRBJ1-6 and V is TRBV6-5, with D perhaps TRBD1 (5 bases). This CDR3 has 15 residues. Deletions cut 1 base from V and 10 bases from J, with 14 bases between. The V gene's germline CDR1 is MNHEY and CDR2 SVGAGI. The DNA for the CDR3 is TGTGCCAGCAGTTACTTATCTGGGGACGCCTCACCCCTCCACTTT. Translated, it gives CASSYLSGDASPLHF.

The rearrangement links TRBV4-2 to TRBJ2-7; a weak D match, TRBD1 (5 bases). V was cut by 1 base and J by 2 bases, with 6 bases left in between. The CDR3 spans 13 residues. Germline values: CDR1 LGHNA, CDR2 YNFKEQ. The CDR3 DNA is TGTGCCAGCAGCCAAGGGGGCCCCTACGAGCAGTACTTC. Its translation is CASSQGGPYEQYF.

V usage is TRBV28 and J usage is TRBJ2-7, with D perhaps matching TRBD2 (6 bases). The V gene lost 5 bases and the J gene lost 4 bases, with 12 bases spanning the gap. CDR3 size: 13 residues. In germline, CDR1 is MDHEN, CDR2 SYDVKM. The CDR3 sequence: CASSPRGSYEQYF. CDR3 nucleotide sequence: TGTGCCAGCAGTCCTCGGGGGTCGTACGAGCAGTACTTC.

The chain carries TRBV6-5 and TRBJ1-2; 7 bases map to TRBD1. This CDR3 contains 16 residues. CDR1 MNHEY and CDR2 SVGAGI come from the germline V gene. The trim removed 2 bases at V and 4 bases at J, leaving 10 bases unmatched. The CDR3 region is CASSYPYGQALYGYTF. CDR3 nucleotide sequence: TGTGCCAGCAGTTACCCCTACGGACAGGCCCTCTATGGCTACACCTTC.

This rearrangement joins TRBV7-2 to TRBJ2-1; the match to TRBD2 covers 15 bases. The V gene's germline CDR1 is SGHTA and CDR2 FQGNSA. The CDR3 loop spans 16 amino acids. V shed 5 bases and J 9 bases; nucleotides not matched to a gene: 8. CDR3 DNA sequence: TGTGCCAGCAGCCTAACTGGACTAGCGGGGGGGCGTGAGCAGTTCTTC. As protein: CASSLTGLAGGREQFF. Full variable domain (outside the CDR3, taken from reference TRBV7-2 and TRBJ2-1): GAGVSQSPSNKVTEKGKDVELRCDPISGHTALYWYRQSLGQGLEFLIYFQGNSAPDKSGLPSDRFSAERTGGSVSTLTIQRTQQEDSAVYLCASSLTGLAGGREQFFGPGTRLTVL.

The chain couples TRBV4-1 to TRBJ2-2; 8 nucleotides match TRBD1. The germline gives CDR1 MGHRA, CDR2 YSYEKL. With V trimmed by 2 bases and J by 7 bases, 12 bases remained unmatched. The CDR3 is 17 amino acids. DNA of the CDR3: TGCGCCAGCAGCCAACGACAGGGGCGCGGTTATGGCGGGGAGCTGTTTTTT. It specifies CASSQRQGRGYGGELFF.

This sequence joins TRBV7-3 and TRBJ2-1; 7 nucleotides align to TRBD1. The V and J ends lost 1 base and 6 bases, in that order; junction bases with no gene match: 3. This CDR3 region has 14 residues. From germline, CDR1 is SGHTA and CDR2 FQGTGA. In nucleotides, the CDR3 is TGTGCCAGCAGCTTAAGTCCAGGGGGCAATGAGCAGTTCTTC. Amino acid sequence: CASSLSPGGNEQFF.

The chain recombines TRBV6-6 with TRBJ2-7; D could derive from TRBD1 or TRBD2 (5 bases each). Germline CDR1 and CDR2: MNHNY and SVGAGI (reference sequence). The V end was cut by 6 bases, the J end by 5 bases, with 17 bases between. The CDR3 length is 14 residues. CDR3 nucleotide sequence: TGTGCCAGCAGCCCGATGATCGGGACGGACGAGCAGTACTTC. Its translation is CASSPMIGTDEQYF.

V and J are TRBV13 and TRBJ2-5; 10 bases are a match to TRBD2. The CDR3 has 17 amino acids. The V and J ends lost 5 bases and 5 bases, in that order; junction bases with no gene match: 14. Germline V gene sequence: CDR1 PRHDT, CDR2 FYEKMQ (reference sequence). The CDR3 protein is CASSIRASGRRSETQYF. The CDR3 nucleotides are TGTGCCAGCAGCATCCGAGCTAGCGGGAGAAGGTCGGAGACCCAGTACTTC.

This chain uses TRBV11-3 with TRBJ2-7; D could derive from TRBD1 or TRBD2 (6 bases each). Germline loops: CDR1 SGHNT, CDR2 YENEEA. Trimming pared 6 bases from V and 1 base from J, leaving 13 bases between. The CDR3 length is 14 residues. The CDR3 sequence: CASSREQGSYEQYF. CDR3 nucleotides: TGTGCCAGCAGTCGGGAGCAGGGGTCCTACGAGCAGTACTTC.

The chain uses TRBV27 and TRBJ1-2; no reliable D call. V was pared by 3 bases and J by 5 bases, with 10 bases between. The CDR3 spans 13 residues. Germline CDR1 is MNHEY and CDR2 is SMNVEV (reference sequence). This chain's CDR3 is CASSFSTVYGYTF. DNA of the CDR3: TGTGCCAGCAGTTTTTCGACTGTGTATGGCTACACCTTC.

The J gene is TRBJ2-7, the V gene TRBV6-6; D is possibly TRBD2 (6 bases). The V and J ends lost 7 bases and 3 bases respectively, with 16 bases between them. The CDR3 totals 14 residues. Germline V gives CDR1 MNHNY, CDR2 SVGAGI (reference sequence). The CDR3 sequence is CASTSGTFGYEQYF. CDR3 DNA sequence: TGTGCCAGCACCTCCGGGACTTTCGGCTACGAGCAGTACTTC.

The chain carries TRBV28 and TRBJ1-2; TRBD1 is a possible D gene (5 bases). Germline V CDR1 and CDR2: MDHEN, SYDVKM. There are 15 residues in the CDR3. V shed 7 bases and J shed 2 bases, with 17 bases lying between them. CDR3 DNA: TGTGCCAGCATAGGGGTTACGGGGAAAAACTATGGCTACACCTTC. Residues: CASIGVTGKNYGYTF.

The CDR3 sequence is CASSQDSDNTGELFF. In DNA form, the CDR3 reads TGCGCCAGCAGCCAAGATTCAGATAACACCGGGGAGCTGTTTTTT. The rearrangement links TRBV4-3 to TRBJ2-2; no clear D gene. V lost 0 bases and J 2 bases, leaving 7 bases between the germline ends. The CDR3 sequence is 15 residues long. Germline lookup yields CDR1 LGHNA and CDR2 YSLEER.

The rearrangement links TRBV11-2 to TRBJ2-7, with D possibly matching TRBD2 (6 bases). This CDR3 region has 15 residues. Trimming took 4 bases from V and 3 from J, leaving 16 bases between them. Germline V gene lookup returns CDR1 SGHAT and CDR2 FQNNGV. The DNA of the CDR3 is TGTGCCAGCAGCTCAGGCCGGGGCGGGATCTACGAGCAGTACTTC. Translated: CASSSGRGGIYEQYF.

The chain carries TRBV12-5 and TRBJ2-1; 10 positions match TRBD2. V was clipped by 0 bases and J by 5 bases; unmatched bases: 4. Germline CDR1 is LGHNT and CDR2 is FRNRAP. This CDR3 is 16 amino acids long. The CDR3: CASGLVLGLANNEQFF. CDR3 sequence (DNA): TGTGCTAGTGGTTTGGTACTGGGACTAGCGAACAATGAGCAGTTCTTC.